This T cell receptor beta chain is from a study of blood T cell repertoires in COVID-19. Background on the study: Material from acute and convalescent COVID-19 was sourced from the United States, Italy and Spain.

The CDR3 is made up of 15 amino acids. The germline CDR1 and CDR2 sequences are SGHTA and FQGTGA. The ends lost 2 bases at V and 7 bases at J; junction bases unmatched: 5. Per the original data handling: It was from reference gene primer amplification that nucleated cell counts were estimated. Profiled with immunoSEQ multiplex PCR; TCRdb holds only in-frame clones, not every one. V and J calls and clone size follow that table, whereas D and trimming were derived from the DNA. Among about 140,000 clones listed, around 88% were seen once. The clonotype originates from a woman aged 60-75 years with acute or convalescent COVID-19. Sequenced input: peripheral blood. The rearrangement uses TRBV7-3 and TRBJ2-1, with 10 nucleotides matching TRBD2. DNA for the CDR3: TGTGCCAGCAGCTTATGGACTAGCGGTCTAAATGAGCAGTTCTTC. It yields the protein CASSLWTSGLNEQFF.